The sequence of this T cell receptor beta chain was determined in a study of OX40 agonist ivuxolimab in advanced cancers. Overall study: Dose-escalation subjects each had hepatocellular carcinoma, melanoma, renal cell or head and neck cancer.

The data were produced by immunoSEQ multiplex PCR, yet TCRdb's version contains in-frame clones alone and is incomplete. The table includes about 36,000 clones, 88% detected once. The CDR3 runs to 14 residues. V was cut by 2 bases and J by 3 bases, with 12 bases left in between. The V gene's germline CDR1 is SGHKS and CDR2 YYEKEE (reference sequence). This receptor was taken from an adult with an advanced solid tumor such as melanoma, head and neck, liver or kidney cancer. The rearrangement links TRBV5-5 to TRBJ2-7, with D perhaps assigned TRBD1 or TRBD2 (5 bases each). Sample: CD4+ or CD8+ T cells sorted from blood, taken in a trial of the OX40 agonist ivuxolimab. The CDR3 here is CASSLYGTHYEQYF. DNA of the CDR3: TGTGCCAGCAGCTTATACGGGACGCACTACGAGCAGTACTTC.